The 23 T cell receptor beta chains below come from one sample, sequenced in a study of T cell clonality in common variable immunodeficiency. Clones were sequenced by immunoSEQ multiplex PCR, and TCRdb holds only the in-frame ones, with some missing. The repertoire consists of 42,000 or so clones, none detected only once. The sequenced sample consisted of peripheral blood mononuclear cells. Receptors originate from a person between 18 and 75 years old in good health.

This clone has ten or more counts. With the read ending 3 residues before the CDR3 end, the germline J gene is used to fill in that end. The chain has TRBV5-1 and TRBJ1-1; D is possibly TRBD1 (5 bases). The CDR3 covers 14 residues. Germline V gene data show CDR1 as SGHRS and CDR2 as YFSETQ. V lost 4 bases, J lost 2 bases, and 12 bases lay in between. Partial CDR3 DNA: TGCGCCAGCAGCGTACAAGGACAAAACACTGAA. Its protein is CASSVQGQNTE. The entire CDR3 is CASSVQGQNTEAFF.

This clone was seen many times. A read error may produce the germline difference seen at one junction end. The read falls 3 residues short of the CDR3 end, and the missing part is taken from the germline J gene. The chain recombines TRBV7-7 with TRBJ2-5; 9 bases fit TRBD1. CDR3 length: 15 residues. Per germline, CDR1 SSHAT and CDR2 FNYEAQ (reference sequence). The CDR3 spells CASSFSQGAGETQYF. The CDR3 DNA, read in part, is TGTGCTAGCAGCTTTTCACAGGGGGCTGGGGAGACC.

This clone came up many times. The sequenced CDR3 bases are TGTGCCAGCAGTCGAGGCGGAGGAGACACCGGGGAG. It encodes CASSRGGGDTGE. The CDR3 as a whole reads CASSRGGGDTGELFF. V gene TRBV7-9 combines with J gene TRBJ2-2; TRBD2 might be the D (5 bases). Sequencing ends 3 residues short of the CDR3 end; the germline J gene provides the rest. There are 15 residues in the CDR3. Germline V gives CDR1 SEHNR, CDR2 FQNEAQ (reference sequence). Trimming took 6 bases from V and 3 from J, leaving 14 bases between them.

This clone was counted between two and nine times. The CDR3 is cut off 3 residues early in the read; its end comes from the germline J gene. This rearrangement joins TRBV11-2 to TRBJ2-1; 11 bases align to TRBD2. J lost 7 bases, V lost 7 bases, and 9 bases had no gene match. The V gene's germline CDR1 is SGHAT and CDR2 FQNNGV. This CDR3 has 15 amino acids. The CDR3: CASTTTGLAENEQFF. The CDR3 DNA, read in part, is TGTGCCAGCACCACCACGGGACTAGCGGAAAATGAG.

This clone has only a few counts. The CDR3 end is not reached by the read, which stops 3 residues before it; the germline J gene fills it in. The chain has TRBV7-9 and TRBJ1-1, with D possibly matching TRBD1 (5 bases). The CDR3 runs to 13 residues. Germline CDR1 reads SEHNR; CDR2 reads FQNEAQ (reference sequence). V dropped 6 bases and J dropped 1 base, with 9 bases sitting between them. The CDR3 loop reads CASSSQGNTEAFF. The covered CDR3 bases are TGTGCCAGCAGTTCCCAGGGGAACACTGAA.

Turning to this clone: The CDR3 end lies 3 residues beyond the end of the read and is filled in from the germline J gene. The chain has TRBV20-1 and TRBJ2-7, with TRBD2 identical over 10 bases. This CDR3 has 15 amino acids. Germline values: CDR1 DFQATT, CDR2 SNEGSKA (reference sequence). The trim removed 3 bases at V and 3 bases at J, leaving 8 bases unmatched. CDR3: CSASGPLAGGYEQYF. Incomplete CDR3 DNA: TGCAGTGCTAGTGGCCCTTTAGCGGGAGGCTACGAG.

This clone was seen repeatedly, ten times or more. The CDR3 goes on 3 residues after the read ends, and that part is filled in from the germline J gene. This rearrangement joins TRBV7-2 to TRBJ1-5, with no clear D. The germline CDR1 and CDR2 sequences are SGHTA and FQGNSA. The CDR3 contains 15 residues. With 1 base removed from V and 1 base from J, the gap between germline ends came to 8 bases. CDR3 DNA, as far as it was read: TGTGCCAGCAGCTTAGTCTCCGGGAGCAATCAGCCC. It codes for CASSLVSGSNQP. The whole CDR3 region reads CASSLVSGSNQPQHF.

This clone showed up many times. The read falls 3 residues short of the CDR3 end, and the missing part is taken from the germline J gene. The chain is built from TRBV7-9 and TRBJ2-7; no clear D. The germline V gene has CDR1 SEHNR and CDR2 FQNEAQ (reference sequence). The CDR3 contains 11 residues. V was pared by 0 bases and J by 6 bases, with 3 bases between. The CDR3 here is CASSLALEQYF. The covered CDR3 bases are TGTGCCAGCAGCTTAGCCCTCGAG.

This clone was detected a few times. The covered CDR3 bases are TGCAGTGCGGAAATCCCGGGACTTTCAAAAGAGACC. This codes for CSAEIPGLSKET. The whole CDR3 protein is CSAEIPGLSKETQYF. The V gene is TRBV20-1, the J gene TRBJ2-5, with TRBD2 as a possible D gene (6 bases). The read halts 3 residues ahead of the CDR3 end, with the missing end drawn from the germline J gene. The CDR3 has 15 residues. Trimming removed 6 bases from V and 3 bases from J, with 20 bases in between. Germline CDR1 is DFQATT and CDR2 is SNEGSKA (reference sequence).

This clone was detected many times. Sequencing ends 3 residues short of the CDR3 end; the germline J gene provides the rest. The chain employs TRBV5-6 and TRBJ1-2, with D unresolved. The germline gives CDR1 SGHDT, CDR2 YYEEEE. V lost 0 bases and J lost 2, with 8 bases in between. The CDR3 is made up of 14 amino acids. The CDR3 bases that were read are TGTGCCAGCAGCTTGGTGCAGACAAACTATGGC. Its translation: CASSLVQTNYG. The full CDR3 protein reads CASSLVQTNYGYTF.

This clone was detected many times. The read comes to an end 3 residues before the CDR3 does, leaving the germline J gene to fill in the end. V gene TRBV20-1 combines with J gene TRBJ2-3; 13 bases are a match to TRBD2. From germline, CDR1 is DFQATT and CDR2 SNEGSKA (reference sequence). With V trimmed by 4 bases and J by 6 bases, 7 bases remained unmatched. This CDR3 spans 15 amino acids. CDR3 in amino acids: CSAMRTSGSTDTQYF. CDR3 bases read: TGCAGTGCTATGAGGACTAGCGGGAGTACGGATACG.

In this sample, this clone turned up many times. Read data end 3 residues before the CDR3 end; the end is taken from the germline J gene. The chain has TRBV5-4 and TRBJ1-2; D unresolved. CDR1 and CDR2 from the germline V gene are SGHNT and YYREEE (reference sequence). The CDR3 runs 14 residues. Here the CDR3 reads CASSLGGSPLGYTF. The covered CDR3 bases are TGTGCCAGCAGCTTGGGAGGGTCCCCTTTGGGC.

This clone was detected ten times or more. The read terminates 3 residues ahead of where the CDR3 ends, so the germline J gene completes it. V usage is TRBV20-1 and J usage is TRBJ1-1, with D perhaps matching TRBD1 (5 bases). Looked up from germline, CDR1 is DFQATT and CDR2 is SNEGSKA (reference sequence). V lost 0 bases and J lost 1, with 9 bases in between. This CDR3 spans 14 amino acids. CDR3 protein: CSAREFRGNTEAFF. CDR3 DNA (partial): TGCAGTGCTAGAGAGTTTAGGGGGAACACTGAA.

This clone was observed many times. Read data end 3 residues before the CDR3 end; the end is taken from the germline J gene. V is TRBV20-1 and J is TRBJ2-6, with 11 bases that match TRBD1. CDR3 size: 17 residues. The ends lost 0 bases at V and 3 bases at J; junction bases unmatched: 4. CDR1 is DFQATT, CDR2 SNEGSKA, per germline (reference sequence). The CDR3 spells CSARDGTGGVGANVLTF. The sequenced part of the CDR3 DNA is TGCAGTGCTAGAGATGGGACAGGGGGGGTTGGGGCCAACGTC.

This clone was observed at least ten times. Read data end 3 residues before the CDR3 end; the end is taken from the germline J gene. The chain links TRBV20-1 to TRBJ2-1; 15 bases are a match to TRBD2. The germline gives CDR1 DFQATT, CDR2 SNEGSKA (reference sequence). The CDR3 length is 19 residues. The V gene end was trimmed by 0 bases and the J gene end by 8 bases; junction bases not matched to a gene: 14. Here the CDR3 reads CSARDTGLAGGSILDEQFF. The covered CDR3 bases are TGCAGTGCTAGAGATACGGGACTAGCGGGAGGTTCCATACTGGATGAG.

As for this clone: The sequence runs out 3 residues before the end of the CDR3; the remainder is reconstructed from the germline J gene. V and J are TRBV5-6 and TRBJ1-5; D unresolved. The germline V gene encodes CDR1 SGHDT and CDR2 YYEEEE. The V end lost 4 bases, the J end lost 4 bases, and 12 bases lay between the germline ends. The CDR3 is made up of 14 amino acids. The covered CDR3 bases are TGTGCCAGCAGCCCTGGACTCGTAAATCAGCCC. It specifies CASSPGLVNQP. The full CDR3 protein is CASSPGLVNQPQHF.

This clone showed up many times. The read ends 3 residues early relative to the CDR3; the germline J gene fills the gap. The chain links TRBV10-2 to TRBJ1-4, with D perhaps matching TRBD1 (5 bases). V lost 2 bases, J lost 5 bases, and 9 bases lay in between. Germline values: CDR1 WSHSY, CDR2 SAAADI. The CDR3 is made up of 14 amino acids. The CDR3 spells CASSEDSYNEKLFF. The sequenced CDR3 bases are TGCGCCAGCAGTGAGGACAGCTACAATGAAAAA.

By share of the sample, this clone is medium-sized (0.01 to 0.1%). The read gets to within 3 residues of the CDR3 end, and the germline J gene fills in the rest. V and J are TRBV20-1 and TRBJ2-5, with 10 bases fitting TRBD2. Germline V lookup: CDR1 DFQATT, CDR2 SNEGSKA (reference sequence). Germline trimming cut 0 bases from V and 5 bases from J; bases unmatched to any gene: 6. This CDR3 comprises 15 residues. CDR3 protein: CSARDVLAGFETQYF. The CDR3 DNA, read in part, is TGCAGTGCTAGAGATGTACTAGCGGGATTTGAGACC.

Ten or more counts support this clone. A read error may produce the germline difference seen at one junction end. The part of the CDR3 DNA that was read is TGCGCCAGCAGCCTAGGACTAGCCGAAACATACAATGAG. Its protein is CASSLGLAETYNE. The full CDR3 protein is CASSLGLAETYNEQFF. The V gene is TRBV4-2, the J gene TRBJ2-1; 8 positions agree with TRBD2. The missing CDR3 end, 3 residues past where the read stops, is filled in from the germline J gene. The CDR3 is 16 amino acids. CDR1 is LGHNA, CDR2 YNFKEQ, per germline.

This clone was detected ten times or more. The read ends 3 residues early relative to the CDR3; the germline J gene fills the gap. The chain employs TRBV20-1 and TRBJ1-2, with D maybe TRBD1 (5 bases). The CDR3 totals 16 residues. Germline CDR1 and CDR2: DFQATT and SNEGSKA (reference sequence). The V and J ends lost 2 bases and 4 bases respectively, with 20 bases between them. CDR3 bases read: TGCAGTGCTAGACAGGTCCAGAGCGGGCAGGGCTATGGC. Translation gives CSARQVQSGQGYG. The entire CDR3 sequence reads CSARQVQSGQGYGYTF.

This clone was seen more than once but under ten times. The read falls 3 residues short of the CDR3 end, and the missing part is taken from the germline J gene. This rearrangement joins TRBV2 to TRBJ2-5; D is unclear. This CDR3 contains 15 residues. V lost 4 bases, J lost 6 bases, and 18 bases lay in between. Germline assignment: CDR1 SNHLY and CDR2 FYNNEI. CDR3 bases read: TGTGCCAGCAGTGCGCAGGTGGCATCTTTGAAGACC. Protein: CASSAQVASLKT. The whole CDR3 protein is CASSAQVASLKTQYF.

At least ten counts were recorded for this clone. The read comes to an end 3 residues before the CDR3 does, leaving the germline J gene to fill in the end. The rearrangement uses TRBV20-1 and TRBJ2-7; D might be TRBD2 (6 bases). Germline CDR1 and CDR2: DFQATT and SNEGSKA (reference sequence). With 5 bases removed from V and 0 bases from J, the gap between germline ends came to 11 bases. The CDR3 is 13 residues long. The CDR3 protein is CSALGTGSYEQYF. The covered CDR3 bases are TGCAGTGCTCTGGGGACTGGCTCCTACGAG.

This clone appeared many times. The CDR3 end lies 3 residues beyond the end of the read and is filled in from the germline J gene. J is TRBJ2-5 and V is TRBV5-1; 7 bases align to TRBD1. J was trimmed by 5 bases and V by 4 bases; bases with no gene match: 5. There are 13 residues in the CDR3. CDR1 is SGHRS, CDR2 YFSETQ, per germline. The covered CDR3 bases are TGCGCCAGCAGCCCAGGGGGATTTGAGACC. This sequence encodes CASSPGGFET. The CDR3, in full, reads CASSPGGFETQYF.